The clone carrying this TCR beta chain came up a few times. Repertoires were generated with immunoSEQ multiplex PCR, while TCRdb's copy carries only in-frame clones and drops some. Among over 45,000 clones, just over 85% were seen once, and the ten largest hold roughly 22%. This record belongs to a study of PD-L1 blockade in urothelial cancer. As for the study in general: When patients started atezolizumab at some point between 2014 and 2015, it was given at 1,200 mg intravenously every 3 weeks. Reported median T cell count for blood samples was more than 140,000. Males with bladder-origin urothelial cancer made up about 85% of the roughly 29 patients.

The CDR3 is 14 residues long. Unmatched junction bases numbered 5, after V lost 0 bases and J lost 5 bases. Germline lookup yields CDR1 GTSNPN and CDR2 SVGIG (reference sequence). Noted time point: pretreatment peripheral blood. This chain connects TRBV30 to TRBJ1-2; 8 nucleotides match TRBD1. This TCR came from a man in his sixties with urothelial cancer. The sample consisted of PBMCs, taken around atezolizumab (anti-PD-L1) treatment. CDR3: CAWSVDDRGYGYTF. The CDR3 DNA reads TGTGCCTGGAGTGTAGACGACAGGGGATATGGCTACACCTTC.